Described below is a single T cell receptor beta chain sequence and its context. The data originate from a study of blood T cell repertoires in COVID-19. This CDR3 contains 13 residues. Trimming shortened V by 2 bases and J by 5 bases, and 5 bases separated the two germline ends. CDR1 is SGHNT, CDR2 YYREEE, per germline (reference sequence). How the authors handled the data: From reference gene primer amplification, estimates of nucleated cell counts were derived. Assay: immunoSEQ multiplex PCR; the TCRdb copy retains only in-frame clones and omits some. From that table come the V and J calls and clone size; the DNA was used to work out D and trimming. The profile covers roughly 80,000 clones, with about 82% appearing a single time and 15% to 20% taken by the ten largest.

The sequenced sample consisted of peripheral blood. The V and J genes are TRBV5-4 and TRBJ1-6, with D uncertain. This clonotype was obtained from a woman aged 55-69 years with acute or convalescent COVID-19. CDR3 sequence: CASSFTDNSPLHF. The CDR3 nucleotides are TGTGCCAGCAGCTTCACGGATAATTCACCCCTCCACTTT.